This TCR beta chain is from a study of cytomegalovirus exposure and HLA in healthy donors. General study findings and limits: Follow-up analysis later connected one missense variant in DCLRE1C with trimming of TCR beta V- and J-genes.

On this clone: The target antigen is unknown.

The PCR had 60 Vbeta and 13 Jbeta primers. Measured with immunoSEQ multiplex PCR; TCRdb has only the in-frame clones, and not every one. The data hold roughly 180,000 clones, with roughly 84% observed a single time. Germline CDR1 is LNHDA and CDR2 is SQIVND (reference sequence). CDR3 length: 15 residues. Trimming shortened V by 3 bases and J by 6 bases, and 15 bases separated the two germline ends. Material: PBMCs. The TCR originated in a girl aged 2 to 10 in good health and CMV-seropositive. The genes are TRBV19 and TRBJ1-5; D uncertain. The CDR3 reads CASSMSQGGSQPQHF. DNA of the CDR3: TGTGCCAGTAGTATGTCCCAAGGCGGGAGTCAGCCCCAGCATTTT.